The TCR beta chain under discussion was sequenced for a study of graft-versus-host responses after intestinal transplantation. Background on the study: In this cohort, recipients had multivisceral, liver-intestinal, or isolated intestinal transplants. Recipients uniformly received anti-thymocyte globulin induction, followed by tacrolimus and steroids for approximately 3 years.

Trimming shortened V by 2 bases and J by 1 base, and 8 bases separated the two germline ends. This CDR3 region has 14 residues. The V gene's germline CDR1 is SGHAT and CDR2 FQNNGV. Libraries were prepared by immunoSEQ multiplex PCR; TCRdb keeps only in-frame clonotypes and omits some of them. The table has roughly 50,000 clones, around 90% seen once. Material: PBMCs, obtained approximately 97 weeks after intestinal transplant. The receptor comes from a human patient who received an intestinal transplant, so some T cells may come from the graft donor. V gene TRBV11-2 combines with J gene TRBJ1-1; D gene uncertain. CDR3 protein: CASSLRTGNTEAFF. CDR3 sequence (DNA): TGTGCCAGCAGCTTAAGAACGGGGAACACTGAAGCTTTCTTT.